The 14 T cell receptor beta chains below come from one sample, sequenced in a study of blood T cell repertoires in COVID-19. Here immunoSEQ multiplex PCR was the method, and the copy in TCRdb shows in-frame clones only, minus some. The table has 100,000 or so clones, roughly 80% seen once. What was sequenced was peripheral blood. Receptor source: an elderly woman with acute or convalescent COVID-19.

The J gene is TRBJ2-5, the V gene TRBV11-3; 8 bases are shared with TRBD1. The CDR3 spans 16 residues. Germline V gene lookup returns CDR1 SGHNT and CDR2 YENEEA. Germline trimming cut 5 bases from V and 0 bases from J; bases unmatched to any gene: 8. The chain's CDR3 is CASSPQGDRYQETQYF. The CDR3 DNA follows: TGTGCCAGCAGCCCTCAGGGGGACAGGTACCAAGAGACCCAGTACTTC. The variable domain in full, with the rest retrieved from reference TRBV11-3 and TRBJ2-5, is EAGVVQSPRYKIIEKKQPVAFWCNPISGHNTLYWYLQNLGQGPELLIRYENEEAVDDSQLPKDRFSAERLKGVDSTLKIQPAELGDSAVYLCASSPQGDRYQETQYFGPGTRLLVL.

V is TRBV5-1 and J is TRBJ1-1, with D maybe TRBD1 (5 bases). CDR1 SGHRS and CDR2 YFSETQ come from the germline V gene. The germline V and J ends were trimmed by 6 bases and 4 bases, with 7 bases remaining between them. The CDR3 has 11 residues. CDR3 sequence (DNA): TGCGCCAGCATGGGGGGCACTGAAGCTTTCTTT. It codes for CASMGGTEAFF.

The chain employs TRBV3-1 (or the pseudogene TRBV3-2) and TRBJ1-1; D may be TRBD1 (6 bases). CDR1 is LGHDT, CDR2 YNNKEL, per germline (reference sequence). V was shortened by 7 bases and J by 4 bases, with 7 bases between the two germline ends. The CDR3 loop spans 11 amino acids. CDR3 sequence reads: CASIQGTEAFF. Here the CDR3 DNA reads TGTGCCAGCATACAGGGCACTGAAGCTTTCTTT.

The J gene is TRBJ2-5, the V gene TRBV28, with 11 positions matching TRBD2. CDR3 length: 14 residues. Per the germline V gene, CDR1 is MDHEN and CDR2 is SYDVKM. The J segment lost 7 bases and the V segment lost 8 bases, leaving 9 bases of the junction unmatched. CDR3 nucleotides: TGTGCCAGCTTGCCTAGCGGGAGGTTTGGGACCCAGTACTTC. Translated: CASLPSGRFGTQYF.

The chain joins TRBV30 to TRBJ2-2; TRBD1 is a possible D gene (5 bases). The CDR3 covers 12 residues. With 3 bases removed from V and 3 bases from J, the gap between germline ends came to 5 bases. CDR1 and CDR2 (germline): GTSNPN, SVGIG (reference sequence). Here the CDR3 reads CAWRGHTGELFF. DNA of the CDR3: TGTGCCTGGAGGGGGCACACCGGGGAGCTGTTTTTT.

V is TRBV19 and J is TRBJ1-2, with 10 positions matching TRBD1. The V and J ends lost 4 bases and 7 bases, in that order; junction bases with no gene match: 3. CDR1 and CDR2 (germline): LNHDA, SQIVND (reference sequence). The CDR3 is 13 residues long. The DNA of the CDR3 is TGTGCCAGTAGTACCCGGGACAGGGGTGGCTACACCTTC. Its translation is CASSTRDRGGYTF.

This clone was recorded only once. This chain uses TRBV27 with TRBJ2-1, with TRBD1 identical over 7 bases. The germline V gene has CDR1 MNHEY and CDR2 SMNVEV (reference sequence). This CDR3 comprises 15 residues. Unmatched junction bases numbered 5, after V lost 3 bases and J lost 3 bases. In DNA, the CDR3 is TGTGCCAGCAGTTTTCGGGCAGGGGGCTACAATGAGCAGTTCTTC. Amino acids: CASSFRAGGYNEQFF.

Remarks on this clone: Distinct nucleotide sequences in the sample also encode this CDR3. The gene calls are TRBV18 and TRBJ2-1; 9 nucleotides line up with TRBD2. The CDR3 is made up of 15 amino acids. The V gene end was trimmed by 4 bases and the J gene end by 1 base; junction bases not matched to a gene: 2. CDR1 and CDR2 from the germline V gene are KGHSH and LQKENI. The CDR3 region is CASSLLAGSYNEQFF. CDR3 coding DNA: TGTGCCAGCTCACTCCTAGCGGGATCCTACAATGAGCAGTTCTTC. The variable domain in full, completed from reference TRBV18 and TRBJ2-1, reads NAGVMQNPRHLVRRRGQEARLRCSPMKGHSHVYWYRQLPEEGLKFMVYLQKENIIDESGMPKERFSAEFPKEGPSILRIQQVVRGDSAAYFCASSLLAGSYNEQFFGPGTRLTVL.

CDR3 sequence reads: CASSAGTQPSGADTQYF. The CDR3 DNA follows: TGTGCCAGCAGCGCTGGGACACAACCGTCTGGGGCAGATACGCAGTATTTT. V usage is TRBV9 and J usage is TRBJ2-3, with a possible D match to TRBD1 (6 bases). Germline V lookup: CDR1 SGDLS, CDR2 YYNGEE. This CDR3 comprises 17 residues. V was pared by 3 bases and J by 4 bases, with 21 bases between.

A word on this clone: Other DNA sequences in this specimen translate into the identical CDR3. The V call is TRBV5-1, the J call TRBJ2-5, with 8 bases that match TRBD1. This CDR3 spans 14 amino acids. Losses at the gene ends were 2 bases for V and 4 bases for J; bases not matched to a gene: 4. The germline V gene has CDR1 SGHRS and CDR2 YFSETQ. DNA for the CDR3: TGCGCCAGCAGCTTAGACAGGGGTGGAGAGACCCAGTACTTC. Amino acids: CASSLDRGGETQYF.

This sequence joins TRBV24-1 and TRBJ2-2; TRBD1 agrees at 8 bases. Trimming at V came to 3 bases and at J to 7 bases, leaving 9 bases not matched to a gene. CDR3 length equals 16 residues. Looked up from germline, CDR1 is KGHDR and CDR2 is SFDVKD. The CDR3 loop reads CATSDARQGPNGELFF. CDR3 nucleotide sequence: TGTGCCACCAGTGATGCTAGACAGGGGCCAAACGGGGAGCTGTTTTTT.

The chain links TRBV3-1 (or the pseudogene TRBV3-2) to TRBJ1-6; possibly TRBD1 for D (5 bases). The CDR3 is made up of 14 amino acids. V lost 0 bases and J lost 9, with 9 bases in between. The V gene's germline CDR1 is LGHDT and CDR2 YNNKEL (reference sequence). In DNA form, the CDR3 reads TGTGCCAGCAGCCAAGAGGGCAGGGTTTCACCCCTCCACTTT. Translated: CASSQEGRVSPLHF.

The chain has TRBV5-1 and TRBJ2-1; D remains ambiguous. This CDR3 comprises 12 residues. Looked up from germline, CDR1 is SGHRS and CDR2 is YFSETQ. V was cut by 0 bases and J by 9 bases, with 7 bases left in between. CDR3 nucleotides: TGCGCCAGCAGCTTGGTTGGCGGTGAGCAGTTCTTC. Protein: CASSLVGGEQFF.

The chain uses TRBV19 and TRBJ1-5, with D perhaps matching TRBD1 (6 bases). The V gene's germline CDR1 is LNHDA and CDR2 SQIVND (reference sequence). The length of the CDR3 is 16 residues. V gave up 5 bases and J gave up 0 bases, with 14 bases separating them. In nucleotides, the CDR3 is TGTGCCAGTAGTTTCAGCGGGACAATTAGCAATCAGCCCCAGCATTTT. Its protein product is CASSFSGTISNQPQHF. The variable domain in full, completed from reference TRBV19 and TRBJ1-5, reads DGGITQSPKYLFRKEGQNVTLSCEQNLNHDAMYWYRQDPGQGLRLIYYSQIVNDFQKGDIAEGYSVSREKKESFPLTVTSAQKNPTAFYLCASSFSGTISNQPQHFGDGTRLSIL.